The 21 T cell receptor beta chains below come from one sample, sequenced in a study of beta chain features in type 1 diabetes. Expressed TCRB transcripts were sequenced after all isolated RNA was converted to cDNA. The assay was immunoSEQ multiplex PCR, and TCRdb's table has in-frame clones only and misses some. The sample carries nearly 250,000 clones, around 65% recorded once. Sequencing was carried out using naive CD4+ T cells from blood. The receptors were sampled from a man aged 30 to 45 in good health.

The V call is TRBV27, the J call TRBJ2-3, with 15 bases identical to TRBD2. The length of the CDR3 is 15 residues. Germline V gene sequence: CDR1 MNHEY, CDR2 SMNVEV (reference sequence). With V trimmed by 6 bases and J by 3 bases, 1 base remained unmatched. CDR3 loop: CASRGLAGGTDTQYF. DNA for the CDR3: TGTGCCAGCAGAGGACTAGCGGGAGGGACAGATACGCAGTATTTT.

A few counts support this clone. V gene TRBV6-5 combines with J gene TRBJ2-3; unclear D gene. The V gene lost 5 bases and the J gene lost 6 bases, with 6 bases spanning the gap. The CDR3 spans 11 residues. Germline assignment: CDR1 MNHEY and CDR2 SVGAGI. This CDR3 is CASSNGDTQYF. Here the CDR3 DNA reads TGTGCCAGCAGTAATGGGGATACGCAGTATTTT.

In this sample, this clone turned up once. This sequence joins TRBV7-2 and TRBJ2-5; a possible D gene is TRBD2 (5 bases). Germline loops: CDR1 SGHTA, CDR2 FQGNSA. This CDR3 spans 11 amino acids. V shed 6 bases and J shed 9 bases, with 11 bases lying between them. Here the CDR3 DNA reads TGTGCCAGCAGTTTTAGCGAGGCCCAGTACTTC. Translation: CASSFSEAQYF.

This clone has only a few counts. This chain uses TRBV29-1 with TRBJ2-1; D remains unclear. This CDR3 region has 14 residues. The ends were cut back, 5 bases at V and 0 bases at J, with 11 bases in the middle. Germline V gene data show CDR1 as SQVTM and CDR2 as ANQGSEA. The CDR3: CSVTPRSSYNEQFF. The CDR3 DNA is TGCAGCGTTACCCCAAGGAGCTCCTACAATGAGCAGTTCTTC.

The chain combines TRBV5-6 with TRBJ2-7; possibly TRBD1 or TRBD2 for D (5 bases each). The CDR3 contains 15 residues. Per the germline V gene, CDR1 is SGHDT and CDR2 is YYEEEE. Trimming left V 4 bases short and J 0 bases short, with 14 bases between. This CDR3 reads CASSRGLVVSYEQYF. CDR3 coding DNA: TGTGCCAGCAGCCGGGGCCTAGTAGTCTCCTACGAGCAGTACTTC.

The chain is built from TRBV15 and TRBJ2-1, with D possibly being TRBD2 (5 bases). The CDR3 covers 14 residues. Germline CDR1 is LNHNV and CDR2 is YYDKDF (reference sequence). Trimming shortened V by 6 bases and J by 2 bases, and 11 bases separated the two germline ends. CDR3 sequence (DNA): TGTGCCACCAGGGGCGGGTCTACCTACAATGAGCAGTTCTTC. It codes for CATRGGSTYNEQFF. The full variable domain, completed using reference TRBV15 and TRBJ2-1, is DAMVIQNPRYQVTQFGKPVTLSCSQTLNHNVMYWYQQKSSQAPKLLFHYYDKDFNNEADTPDNFQSRRPNTSFCFLDIRSPGLGDTAMYLCATRGGSTYNEQFFGPGTRLTVL.

The J gene is TRBJ2-1, the V gene TRBV14; the match to TRBD1 covers 7 bases. The CDR3 has 13 residues. V lost 8 bases and J lost 2; bases outside the gene matches: 3. Germline-derived CDR1 and CDR2 are SGHDN and FVKESK. CDR3 sequence reads: CASRQGAYNEQFF. CDR3 bases: TGTGCCAGCCGACAGGGCGCCTACAATGAGCAGTTCTTC.

The gene calls are TRBV7-2 and TRBJ2-5, with TRBD1 identical over 7 bases. V was pared by 8 bases and J by 5 bases, with 8 bases of the junction left unmatched. CDR1 is SGHTA, CDR2 FQGNSA, per germline. This CDR3 has 13 amino acids. The CDR3 region is CASGPGTAETQYF. The DNA for the CDR3 is TGTGCCAGCGGCCCCGGGACAGCGGAGACCCAGTACTTC.

The gene calls are TRBV30 and TRBJ2-1, with 10 bases lining up with TRBD2. The J segment lost 6 bases and the V segment lost 4 bases, leaving 3 bases of the junction unmatched. The germline gives CDR1 GTSNPN, CDR2 SVGIG (reference sequence). The CDR3 totals 13 residues. CDR3 coding DNA: TGTGCCTGGATGGGACTAGCGCCCAATGAGCAGTTCTTC. Amino acids: CAWMGLAPNEQFF.

The chain combines TRBV11-2 with TRBJ2-2; no firm D call. CDR1 SGHAT and CDR2 FQNNGV come from the germline V gene. The CDR3 consists of 14 residues. Trimming took off 0 bases at V and 5 bases at J, with 7 bases between the two ends. The DNA of the CDR3 is TGTGCCAGCAGCTTAGATCTGTGGACCGGGGAGCTGTTTTTT. Encoded protein: CASSLDLWTGELFF.

In this sample, this clone turned up a few times. The chain has TRBV30 and TRBJ2-1; D is perhaps TRBD1 (6 bases). V was pared by 2 bases and J by 5 bases, with 10 bases between. The CDR3 consists of 13 residues. Germline CDR1 and CDR2: GTSNPN and SVGIG (reference sequence). The CDR3 protein is CAWSSWGHNEQFF. CDR3 nucleotides: TGTGCCTGGAGTTCCTGGGGGCACAATGAGCAGTTCTTC.

This chain connects TRBV5-1 to TRBJ2-6, with D possibly being TRBD1 (6 bases). V shed 0 bases and J shed 1 base, with 8 bases lying between them. CDR1 and CDR2 (germline): SGHRS, YFSETQ. The CDR3 sequence is 16 residues long. CDR3 residues: CASSLDRASGANVLTF. CDR3 DNA: TGCGCCAGCAGCTTGGACAGGGCATCTGGGGCCAACGTCCTGACTTTC.

This clone was found a few times. The V call is TRBV30, the J call TRBJ2-5; D may correspond to TRBD1 or TRBD2 (5 bases each). CDR1 is GTSNPN, CDR2 SVGIG, per germline (reference sequence). V was trimmed by 2 bases and J by 1 base, leaving 11 bases between them. The CDR3 is 14 amino acids. Here the CDR3 DNA reads TGTGCCTGGAGTCGTGGGGGACGCCAAGAGACCCAGTACTTC. Translation gives CAWSRGGRQETQYF. Full variable domain (outside the CDR3, taken from reference TRBV30 and TRBJ2-5): SQTIHQWPATLVQPVGSPLSLECTVEGTSNPNLYWYRQAAGRGLQLLFYSVGIGQISSEVPQNLSASRPQDRQFILSSKKLLLSDSGFYLCAWSRGGRQETQYFGPGTRLLVL.

The chain recombines TRBV7-2 with TRBJ2-3; D perhaps matches TRBD2 (6 bases). The germline V gene encodes CDR1 SGHTA and CDR2 FQGNSA. The CDR3 extends over 14 amino acids. Trimming took off 5 bases at V and 1 base at J, with 10 bases between the two ends. The CDR3 here is CASSPRLGTDTQYF. The CDR3 DNA sequence: TGTGCCAGCAGCCCTAGACTAGGCACAGATACGCAGTATTTT.

The rearrangement joins TRBV7-9 to TRBJ2-7, with D uncertain. The V end was cut by 2 bases, the J end by 7 bases, with 15 bases between. Germline V lookup: CDR1 SEHNR, CDR2 FQNEAQ (reference sequence). This CDR3 has 14 residues. The CDR3 sequence is CASSLSPDRWEQYF. In nucleotides, the CDR3 is TGTGCCAGCAGCTTAAGCCCCGACCGTTGGGAGCAGTACTTC.

This clone was counted once. This same CDR3 is encoded by further DNA sequences in the sample. The gene calls are TRBV29-1 and TRBJ2-3, with 12 nucleotides matching TRBD2. CDR1 and CDR2 (germline): SQVTM, ANQGSEA. J gave up 1 base and V 5 bases, and 4 bases lay outside the gene matches. This CDR3 has 15 residues. The CDR3 bases are TGCAGCGTTTCGGGGACTAGCGGGCGCACAGATACGCAGTATTTT. Amino acids: CSVSGTSGRTDTQYF.

The chain carries TRBV11-2 and TRBJ2-5; 7 bases agree with TRBD2. V lost 4 bases to trimming and J lost 2 bases; unmatched junction nucleotides: 13. Germline CDR1 reads SGHAT; CDR2 reads FQNNGV. The CDR3 has 17 amino acids. CDR3 coding DNA: TGTGCCAGCAGCTCGATTCAACGAGCGGGGAAACAAGAGACCCAGTACTTC. Protein: CASSSIQRAGKQETQYF.

This chain links TRBV30 with TRBJ1-1; D gene ambiguous. There are 13 residues in the CDR3. The ends were cut back, 0 bases at V and 8 bases at J, with 13 bases in the middle. CDR1 and CDR2 from the germline V gene are GTSNPN and SVGIG (reference sequence). The CDR3 spells CAWSVGSALEAFF. CDR3 coding DNA: TGTGCCTGGAGTGTTGGGAGCGCGCTGGAAGCTTTCTTT.

The chain's CDR3 is CASLRGYDTTQYF. The CDR3 region has the DNA TGTGCCAGCCTTCGAGGGTACGATACGACCCAGTACTTC. The chain uses TRBV7-9 and TRBJ2-5, with D possibly being TRBD2 (5 bases). CDR1 and CDR2 (germline): SEHNR, FQNEAQ (reference sequence). The CDR3 length is 13 residues. V lost 8 bases to trimming and J lost 7 bases, with 17 bases between them. Full variable domain (remainder filled in from reference TRBV7-9 and TRBJ2-5): DTGVSQNPRHKITKRGQNVTFRCDPISEHNRLYWYRQTLGQGPEFLTYFQNEAQLEKSRLLSDRFSAERPKGSFSTLEIQRTEQGDSAMYLCASLRGYDTTQYFGPGTRLLVL.

The table lists this clone with a few counts. This specimen includes other DNA sequences encoding the same CDR3. The rearrangement links TRBV7-9 to TRBJ2-6; the D is unclear. Germline values: CDR1 SEHNR, CDR2 FQNEAQ (reference sequence). The CDR3 length is 14 residues. Deletions cut 3 bases from V and 0 bases from J, with 3 bases between. CDR3 residues: CASSFSSGANVLTF. Here the CDR3 DNA reads TGTGCCAGCAGCTTTAGCTCTGGGGCCAACGTCCTGACTTTC.

The chain recombines TRBV7-2 with TRBJ1-1; D uncertain. CDR3 length: 12 residues. Germline V gives CDR1 SGHTA, CDR2 FQGNSA. Trimming cost V 2 bases and J 7 bases, with 8 bases left between them. The CDR3 region has the DNA TGTGCCAGCAGCTTAAGCAGTGGTGAAGCTTTCTTT. Residues: CASSLSSGEAFF.